This TCR beta chain is drawn from a study of blood T cell repertoires in COVID-19. Overall study context: Sample material is recorded as cDNA or gDNA derived from T cells, B-cell-depleted T cells, or PBMCs.

The V gene's germline CDR1 is MNHEY and CDR2 SMNVEV (reference sequence). Germline trimming cut 7 bases from V and 5 bases from J; bases unmatched to any gene: 9. This CDR3 has 15 amino acids. Per the authors' pipeline: Researchers report that nucleated cell counts were estimated from reference gene primer amplification. TCRdb's table, derived via immunoSEQ multiplex PCR, lists solely in-frame clones and lacks some. The V and J calls and clone size were taken over from that table, and D and trimming were inferred from the DNA. The sample consists of 25,000 to 35,000 clones, 83% of them appearing once.

V and J are TRBV27 and TRBJ2-7; 12 bases align to TRBD2. Material for sequencing was peripheral blood. This receptor was taken from a man between 65 and 85 years old with active COVID-19. The CDR3 DNA follows: TGTGCCAGCACGAAGACTAGCGGGAGTTGGAACGAGCAGTACTTC. This codes for CASTKTSGSWNEQYF.